This entry describes one T cell receptor (beta chain). Antigen specificity is unknown. The entry originates in a study of monozygotic twins with inflammatory bowel disease. Overall study results and limits: Fewer clonotypes were shared with others by IBD patients than by healthy twins, especially with disease activity.

UMIs with a 6-nucleotide sample barcode were added by template switching. Each CDR3 protein gets one entry in TCRdb, which reprocessed the 5' RACE reads and gives no DNA. The listing records 400,000 to 500,000 distinct CDR3 sequences. This sequence was found in a human donor with ulcerative colitis or Crohn's disease, or a healthy co-twin of an affected twin (not recorded which). Sequencing input: blood.

The CDR3 here is CASSLDSFNTEAFF. J is TRBJ1-1 and V is TRBV5-1. Germline CDR1 reads SGHRS; CDR2 reads YFSETQ. There are 14 residues in the CDR3.